One and the same sample provided the 30 T cell receptor beta chains below, sequenced in a study of T cell responses to AZD1222 COVID-19 vaccine (dated by TCRdb to the early 2020s). The library was generated by the immunoSEQ multiplex PCR assay. Entries here come from immuneACCESS through TCRdb and include only in-frame sequences with V and J called. Some clones fail to appear in such tables; in the studies checked, an unresolved V gene covers under half of the shortfall, and the cause of the remainder is unknown. The sample table lists some 60,000 clones, around three quarters of them with a count of one. Roughly 3.5% of the sample is in the top ten clones. The time point label of this sample denotes: about 28 days (+/-7) after the second vaccine dose. The sequencing here drew on peripheral blood, taken 28 days after the second AZD1222 dose. These receptors were collected from an adult who received the AZD1222 COVID-19 vaccine.

The chain is built from TRBV9 and TRBJ2-2; weak D call: TRBD2 (5 bases). Germline V CDR1 and CDR2: SGDLS, YYNGEE. Trimming shortened V by 0 bases and J by 2 bases, and 8 bases separated the two germline ends. The CDR3 is 15 amino acids. DNA of the CDR3: TGTGCCAGCAGCGTAGCGGGGATAAACACCGGGGAGCTGTTTTTT. It encodes CASSVAGINTGELFF.

V is TRBV19 and J is TRBJ1-2; a weak D match, TRBD1 (6 bases). Trimming shortened V by 5 bases and J by 1 base, and 14 bases separated the two germline ends. Germline CDR1 and CDR2: LNHDA and SQIVND (reference sequence). The CDR3 contains 15 residues. This chain's CDR3 is CASSPETGLNYGYTF. In nucleotides, the CDR3 is TGTGCCAGTAGTCCTGAGACAGGACTTAACTATGGCTACACCTTC.

A note on this clone: Within the sample, other DNA sequences also encode this same CDR3. The V gene is TRBV3-1 (or the pseudogene TRBV3-2), the J gene TRBJ1-2; 7 bases map to TRBD1. This CDR3 is 14 amino acids long. V lost 3 bases, J lost 5 bases, and 6 bases stayed unmatched. Germline V lookup: CDR1 LGHDT, CDR2 YNNKEL (reference sequence). The DNA for the CDR3 is TGTGCCAGCAGCCAGACCGGGACAGCATATGGCTACACCTTC. Translating it yields CASSQTGTAYGYTF.

The chain carries TRBV24-1 and TRBJ2-1; 12 bases are a match to TRBD2. Trimming cost V 9 bases and J 6 bases; bases outside gene matches: 14. The CDR3 has 17 amino acids. The germline gives CDR1 KGHDR, CDR2 SFDVKD. CDR3 bases: TGTGCCACCGAGGGAGGATCTAGCGGGGGGGCAGGCAATGAGCAGTTCTTC. As protein: CATEGGSSGGAGNEQFF.

V and J are TRBV15 and TRBJ2-7, with 7 bases identical to TRBD1. V lost 5 bases, J lost 1 base, and 11 bases stayed unmatched. The germline V gene has CDR1 LNHNV and CDR2 YYDKDF (reference sequence). The CDR3 length is 16 residues. CDR3 coding DNA: TGTGCCACCAGCGTAGGGACAGAGGTCGGTTCCTACGAGCAGTACTTC. Amino acids: CATSVGTEVGSYEQYF.

This rearrangement joins TRBV6-5 to TRBJ1-2, with D possibly being TRBD1 (5 bases). Trimming removed 7 bases from V and 5 bases from J, with 17 bases in between. This CDR3 spans 14 amino acids. Germline CDR1 MNHEY, CDR2 SVGAGI. CDR3: CASTKAGATYGYTF. CDR3 nucleotide sequence: TGTGCCAGCACAAAAGCCGGGGCCACTTATGGCTACACCTTC.

J is TRBJ1-1 and V is TRBV11-2; D is undetermined. The CDR3 spans 12 residues. V shed 1 base and J shed 8 bases, with 8 bases lying between them. Per the germline V gene, CDR1 is SGHAT and CDR2 is FQNNGV. CDR3: CASSLGQIEAFF. The CDR3, as DNA: TGTGCCAGCAGCTTAGGCCAGATAGAAGCTTTCTTT.

The gene calls are TRBV11-2 and TRBJ2-1; the D gene is possibly TRBD2 (6 bases). V gave up 6 bases and J gave up 9 bases, with 21 bases separating them. The CDR3 has 15 amino acids. Germline V lookup: CDR1 SGHAT, CDR2 FQNNGV. Here the CDR3 reads CASRPPGLSLGEQFF. The CDR3, as DNA: TGTGCCAGCAGGCCGCCGGGACTCTCTTTGGGTGAGCAGTTCTTC.

This chain uses TRBV5-4 with TRBJ1-1, with unresolved D. Trimming took 1 base from V and 1 from J, leaving 5 bases between them. This CDR3 contains 13 residues. CDR1 and CDR2 (germline): SGHNT, YYREEE (reference sequence). The chain's CDR3 is CASSLSRNTEAFF. CDR3 DNA sequence: TGTGCCAGCAGCTTGTCGCGGAACACTGAAGCTTTCTTT.

The chain recombines TRBV27 with TRBJ2-5; D possibly corresponds to TRBD2 (5 bases). The germline gives CDR1 MNHEY, CDR2 SMNVEV (reference sequence). With 4 bases removed from V and 7 bases from J, the gap between germline ends came to 19 bases. The length of the CDR3 is 15 residues. CDR3 residues: CASSSPGPPEGTQYF. Here the CDR3 DNA reads TGTGCCAGCAGTTCCCCGGGCCCCCCCGAGGGGACCCAGTACTTC.

The J gene is TRBJ1-6, the V gene TRBV6-4; D gene uncertain. This CDR3 is 16 amino acids long. Trimming took off 3 bases at V and 13 bases at J, with 22 bases between the two ends. Germline V CDR1 and CDR2: MRHNA, SNTAGT. The CDR3 loop reads CASSDVGGSPTEPLHF. CDR3 DNA sequence: TGTGCCAGCAGTGATGTGGGCGGATCTCCGACCGAGCCCCTCCACTTT.

The V gene is TRBV29-1, the J gene TRBJ2-1; the D is unclear. This CDR3 has 11 amino acids. The germline V gene has CDR1 SQVTM and CDR2 ANQGSEA. The V end was cut by 4 bases, the J end by 7 bases, with 8 bases between. As DNA, the CDR3 is TGCAGCGTTGGTACCGCGAATGAGCAGTTCTTC. Its protein product is CSVGTANEQFF.

The chain links TRBV6-1 to TRBJ1-3; no clear D gene. The CDR3 runs 17 residues. V lost 6 bases and J lost 0, with 18 bases in between. Per germline, CDR1 MNHNS and CDR2 SASEGT. CDR3 region: CASRETPGRLSGNTIYF. CDR3 bases: TGTGCCAGCAGAGAAACCCCTGGGCGACTCTCTGGAAACACCATATATTTT.

V gene TRBV4-2 combines with J gene TRBJ1-6; D might be TRBD1 (5 bases). The V gene lost 1 base and the J gene lost 5 bases, with 12 bases spanning the gap. The germline V gene has CDR1 LGHNA and CDR2 YNFKEQ. The CDR3 is 16 residues long. The CDR3 nucleotides are TGTGCCAGCAGCCAAGTGGGGGGTCCGGATAATTCACCCCTCCACTTT. Protein product: CASSQVGGPDNSPLHF.

This clone was seen once. The chain is built from TRBV28 and TRBJ1-1; D is possibly TRBD1 (5 bases). The CDR3 is 14 amino acids. Per germline, CDR1 MDHEN and CDR2 SYDVKM. V lost 6 bases to trimming and J lost 0 bases, with 11 bases between them. CDR3 sequence (DNA): TGTGCCAGCAGCCAGGAGGGGTTGAACACTGAAGCTTTCTTT. Protein product: CASSQEGLNTEAFF. Looking up the rest from reference TRBV28 and TRBJ1-1 gives the full variable domain: DVKVTQSSRYLVKRTGEKVFLECVQDMDHENMFWYRQDPGLGLRLIYFSYDVKMKEKGDIPEGYSVSREKKERFSLILESASTNQTSMYLCASSQEGLNTEAFFGQGTRLTVV.

The chain couples TRBV5-4 to TRBJ2-3, with 13 bases identical to TRBD2. V shed 4 bases, J shed 5 bases, and the junction held 4 bases outside the gene matches. The CDR3 consists of 15 residues. Germline loops: CDR1 SGHNT, CDR2 YYREEE (reference sequence). Written as DNA, the CDR3 is TGTGCCAGCAGCCTTGGACTAGCGGGGGAAGATACGCAGTATTTT. Encoded protein: CASSLGLAGEDTQYF.

This chain connects TRBV1 to TRBJ2-3; the table's D call TRBD2 went unverified against the DNA. TRBV1 is noted as a pseudogene. The CDR3 extends over 16 amino acids. CDR3 amino acids: CTSIRDSGGGTDTQYF. The CDR3 nucleotides are TGCACCAGCATTCGGGATAGCGGGGGGGGCACAGATACGCAGTATTTT.

The chain uses TRBV18 and TRBJ2-5, with a weak D call TRBD1 (5 bases). Germline values: CDR1 KGHSH, CDR2 LQKENI. The CDR3 runs 14 residues. V was pared by 5 bases and J by 5 bases, with 15 bases between. CDR3 amino acids: CASSAGFLGETQYF. In DNA form, the CDR3 reads TGTGCCAGCTCAGCAGGGTTCTTAGGGGAGACCCAGTACTTC.

This clone was detected once. This chain connects TRBV2 to TRBJ2-2, with D perhaps TRBD2 (7 bases). The V end lost 4 bases, the J end lost 5 bases, and 14 bases lay between the germline ends. Per germline, CDR1 SNHLY and CDR2 FYNNEI. CDR3 length: 15 amino acids. The CDR3 spells CASSGTGGHTGELFF. CDR3 nucleotide sequence: TGTGCCAGCAGTGGGACGGGGGGCCATACCGGGGAGCTGTTTTTT.

The chain is built from TRBV11-3 and TRBJ1-2; D is ambiguous. Per the germline V gene, CDR1 is SGHNT and CDR2 is YENEEA. The CDR3 runs 14 residues. Trimming left V 4 bases short and J 1 base short, with 10 bases between. CDR3 sequence reads: CASSSAGVNYGYTF. As DNA, the CDR3 is TGTGCCAGCAGCTCAGCCGGGGTTAACTATGGCTACACCTTC.

J is TRBJ2-7 and V is TRBV21-1. TRBV21-1 is a pseudogene locus. The CDR3 has 11 amino acids. The CDR3 DNA sequence: TGTGCCAGCAGCTCGCCCTACGAGCAGTACTTC. It encodes CASSSPYEQYF.

The rearrangement uses TRBV11-2 and TRBJ1-3, with 7 bases matching TRBD1. V was pared by 4 bases and J by 0 bases, with 6 bases of the junction left unmatched. Germline assignment: CDR1 SGHAT and CDR2 FQNNGV. The CDR3 has 16 amino acids. The DNA for the CDR3 is TGTGCCAGCAGCTCGTACAGGGGCTCCTCTGGAAACACCATATATTTT. The encoded protein is CASSSYRGSSGNTIYF.

DNA of the CDR3: TGTGCCAGCAGCTTAAACTTAGGAAACACCATATATTTT. It translates to CASSLNLGNTIYF. The chain recombines TRBV7-9 with TRBJ1-3; D unclear. The germline V gene encodes CDR1 SEHNR and CDR2 FQNEAQ (reference sequence). Trimming pared 2 bases from V and 4 bases from J, leaving 6 bases between. The CDR3 contains 13 residues.

The V call is TRBV19, the J call TRBJ1-1; no clear D gene. The CDR3 consists of 14 residues. Between the trimmed V and J ends, which lost 6 bases and 4 bases, there was a span of 15 bases. CDR1 is LNHDA, CDR2 SQIVND, per germline (reference sequence). CDR3 coding DNA: TGTGCCAGTAGCCCCAGGCACGTGGGCACTGAAGCTTTCTTT. It yields the protein CASSPRHVGTEAFF. Looking up the rest from reference TRBV19 and TRBJ1-1 gives the full variable domain: DGGITQSPKYLFRKEGQNVTLSCEQNLNHDAMYWYRQDPGQGLRLIYYSQIVNDFQKGDIAEGYSVSREKKESFPLTVTSAQKNPTAFYLCASSPRHVGTEAFFGQGTRLTVV.

The rearrangement links TRBV10-3 to TRBJ2-3, with TRBD2 as a possible D gene (5 bases). Trimming left V 2 bases short and J 6 bases short, with 21 bases between. Looked up from germline, CDR1 is ENHRY and CDR2 is SYGVKD. The CDR3 has 17 amino acids. CDR3 in amino acids: CAISEPGIGVRVDTQYF. CDR3 in DNA: TGTGCCATCAGTGAGCCGGGGATAGGAGTCAGAGTGGATACGCAGTATTTT.

The V and J genes are TRBV5-4 and TRBJ1-2, with D possibly being TRBD1 (5 bases). Germline-derived CDR1 and CDR2 are SGHNT and YYREEE (reference sequence). This CDR3 region has 15 residues. V lost 0 bases, J lost 7 bases, and 16 bases lay in between. The CDR3 region is CASSLEGRPFFGYTF. The DNA for the CDR3 is TGTGCCAGCAGCTTGGAGGGACGGCCTTTTTTTGGCTACACCTTC.

This clone occurred once. The chain has TRBV11-2 and TRBJ2-1; a possible D gene is TRBD2 (7 bases). CDR3 length: 15 residues. V lost 1 base, J lost 9 bases, and 16 bases lay in between. The germline gives CDR1 SGHAT, CDR2 FQNNGV. CDR3 bases: TGTGCCAGCAGCTTAGCGTCTGAGGGAGGGGGTGAGCAGTTCTTC. It yields the protein CASSLASEGGGEQFF.

This clone was seen only a few times. The CDR3 reads CASEGPQGHQPQHF. CDR3 in DNA: TGTGCCAGCGAGGGTCCCCAGGGCCATCAGCCCCAGCATTTT. The chain carries TRBV19 and TRBJ1-5; maybe TRBD1 (5 bases). V lost 9 bases, J lost 5 bases, and 17 bases lay in between. Germline lookup yields CDR1 LNHDA and CDR2 SQIVND (reference sequence). CDR3 length: 14 amino acids. The entire variable domain, with the rest obtained from reference TRBV19 and TRBJ1-5, is as follows: DGGITQSPKYLFRKEGQNVTLSCEQNLNHDAMYWYRQDPGQGLRLIYYSQIVNDFQKGDIAEGYSVSREKKESFPLTVTSAQKNPTAFYLCASEGPQGHQPQHFGDGTRLSIL.

The chain employs TRBV7-9 and TRBJ1-3; 10 bases line up with TRBD1. The germline V gene encodes CDR1 SEHNR and CDR2 FQNEAQ (reference sequence). V was pared by 5 bases and J by 3 bases, with 7 bases of the junction left unmatched. This CDR3 has 16 residues. The CDR3, as DNA: TGTGCCAGCAGCGCAACGACAGGGGGCGGTGGAAACACCATATATTTT. The encoded protein is CASSATTGGGGNTIYF.

This clone has only a few counts. The chain joins TRBV24-1 to TRBJ1-1, with D perhaps TRBD1 (6 bases). Germline loops: CDR1 KGHDR, CDR2 SFDVKD. This CDR3 region has 15 residues. Trimming pared 4 bases from V and 3 bases from J, leaving 14 bases between. DNA of the CDR3: TGTGCCACCAGTGACAACAGGGATGGGGACACTGAAGCTTTCTTT. This codes for CATSDNRDGDTEAFF.